This T cell receptor beta chain stems from a study of post-analysis software for immune sequencing data. Study information: Patients had relapsing-remitting, secondary progressive or progressive-relapsing multiple sclerosis; some lacked subtype. The study, taken as a whole, reports: F measure clustering grouped samples strongly by preparation batch. TRBV5-6, TRBV5-1 and TRBV20-1 belonged to a set of roughly 5 TRBV segments that were more frequent in patients than controls. Diversity measured as normalized Chao1 was significantly lower in multiple sclerosis patients than in controls.

The germline V and J ends were trimmed by 1 base and 7 bases, with 5 bases remaining between them. Germline assignment: CDR1 SEHNR and CDR2 FQNEAQ (reference sequence). This CDR3 is built from 11 residues. This clonotype was detected many times. Its antigen remains unknown. TCR beta cDNA libraries had unique molecular identifiers. Researchers reported 400,000 to 550,000 cDNA molecules coming from approximately 0.91 to 9.4 million T cells. TCRdb processed the PCR reads anew with MiXCR; each CDR3 protein has one entry. The sample has hundreds of thousands of distinct CDR3 sequences, approximately 30% seen once; the top ten hold around 0.56%.

This sequence originates from a girl aged 10 to 17 with multiple sclerosis. This rearrangement joins TRBV7-9 to TRBJ2-7, with TRBD1 as a possible D gene (5 bases). The sample taken for sequencing was blood. Written as DNA, the CDR3 is TGTGCCAGCAGCTTAGACAGGGAGCAGTACTTC. Translating gives CASSLDREQYF.